This TCR beta chain was documented in a study of PD-1 blockade in classical Hodgkin lymphoma. Note on this clone: Its antigen is as yet unknown.

Germline V gives CDR1 ENHRY, CDR2 SYGVKD. The CDR3 runs to 13 residues. The V end lost 3 bases, the J end lost 10 bases, and 15 bases lay between the germline ends. No patient escaped relapse after autologous stem cell transplantation, and brentuximab vedotin exposure varied. Study-wide findings and caveats: CD4+ TCR diversity, unlike CD8+, rose significantly by C4D1. Lower baseline TCR diversity marked trial partial responders and progressors. The causes of the repertoire differences, possibly disease activity or prior therapy, remain undefined.

Repertoires were generated with immunoSEQ multiplex PCR, while TCRdb's copy carries only in-frame clones and drops some. The profile shows 25,000 to 35,000 clones, about 70% of them singletons. The clonotype was recovered from a human donor with classical Hodgkin lymphoma. The chain carries TRBV10-3 and TRBJ1-1, with D possibly TRBD1 on 5 matching bases. Sample: peripheral blood mononuclear cells (PBMCs), taken before the second cycle of nivolumab. The CDR3: CAISDQTERTAFF. The CDR3 bases are TGTGCCATCAGTGACCAGACAGAACGGACAGCTTTCTTT.